This TCR beta chain stems from a study of tumor-infiltrating lymphocytes in glioblastoma multiforme. The CDR3 has 14 residues. Germline CDR1 is DFQATT and CDR2 is SNEGSKA (reference sequence). TCR beta libraries were built from RNA through three nested multiplex PCR rounds using modified ARM-PCR. MiXCR, run by TCRdb on the multiplex PCR reads, gives a single entry per CDR3 protein. The sample consists of around 15,000 distinct CDR3 sequences, roughly two thirds of them appearing once. Turning to this clonotype: Germline is not matched at one junction end, which may reflect a read error.

The chain recombines TRBV20-1 with TRBJ2-7, with TRBD2 matching over 11 bases. This clonotype was sampled from a male donor with glioblastoma. The source material was brain tumor tissue. The chain's CDR3 is CGARALAGVQQQYF. The CDR3 nucleotides are TGCGGTGCTAGGGCACTAGCGGGAGTTCAACAGCAGTACTTC.